The 20 T cell receptor beta chains in this list originate from one sample, sequenced in a study of blood T cell repertoires in COVID-19. Clones were read by immunoSEQ multiplex PCR, and TCRdb kept only the in-frame ones, dropping some. Of around 120,000 clones listed, around 90% are singletons. The sequenced sample consisted of peripheral blood. The receptors here all came from a human donor in a cohort sampled during active COVID-19.

The V call is TRBV6-5, the J call TRBJ1-2; TRBD1 agrees at 7 bases. The CDR3 has 15 amino acids. Germline V CDR1 and CDR2: MNHEY, SVGAGI. V dropped 2 bases and J dropped 8; count of bases not matched to a gene: 11. The CDR3 nucleotides are TGTGCCAGCAGTTACGAGGGGGCGAGGTTGGGCGGCTACACCTTC. Amino acids: CASSYEGARLGGYTF.

The V gene is TRBV5-6, the J gene TRBJ1-2; a weak D match, TRBD1 (5 bases). Germline CDR1 SGHDT, CDR2 YYEEEE. This CDR3 is built from 14 residues. The germline V and J ends were trimmed by 0 bases and 3 bases, with 9 bases remaining between them. CDR3 region: CASSLEGLDYGYTF. DNA of the CDR3: TGTGCCAGCAGCTTGGAGGGACTTGACTATGGCTACACCTTC.

The V and J genes are TRBV5-4 and TRBJ1-3, with a tentative D call TRBD1 (6 bases). The germline gives CDR1 SGHNT, CDR2 YYREEE (reference sequence). The CDR3 is made up of 16 amino acids. Trimming shortened V by 0 bases and J by 0 bases, and 10 bases separated the two germline ends. Here the CDR3 DNA reads TGTGCCAGCAGCTTGGCAGGGGCTAGCTCTGGAAACACCATATATTTT. Translation gives CASSLAGASSGNTIYF.

The V call is TRBV12-2, the J call TRBJ1-2; TRBD1 is taken as the D call from the table, unchecked against the DNA. TRBV12-2 is designated a pseudogene. The CDR3 length is 11 residues. The CDR3 bases are TGTGCAAGTCGCTTCAGCTATGGCTACACCTTC. Translated: CASRFSYGYTF.

The chain recombines TRBV9 with TRBJ1-5; 11 bases are a match to TRBD1. The CDR3 totals 17 residues. Trimming cost V 2 bases and J 3 bases; bases outside gene matches: 7. CDR1 is SGDLS, CDR2 YYNGEE, per germline. The CDR3 sequence: CASSVGQGGYNNQPQHF. DNA for the CDR3: TGTGCCAGCAGCGTGGGACAGGGGGGGTACAACAATCAGCCCCAGCATTTT.

The chain joins TRBV5-1 to TRBJ2-5, with D perhaps matching TRBD2 (6 bases). Trimming removed 0 bases at V and 3 bases at J, with 18 bases between. Germline loops: CDR1 SGHRS, CDR2 YFSETQ. There are 17 residues in the CDR3. CDR3 amino acids: CASSLGVSSDKKETQYF. The DNA for the CDR3 is TGCGCCAGCAGCTTGGGGGTCTCTAGCGACAAGAAAGAGACCCAGTACTTC.

The chain has TRBV6-1 and TRBJ2-1; 10 positions agree with TRBD2. CDR1 is MNHNS, CDR2 SASEGT, per germline. J gave up 6 bases and V 4 bases, and 6 bases lay outside the gene matches. The CDR3 covers 15 residues. DNA of the CDR3: TGTGCCAGCAGTGTAGCGGGAGGCCTCTTCAATGAGCAGTTCTTC. Its protein product is CASSVAGGLFNEQFF.

This clone was seen just once. The gene calls are TRBV7-8 and TRBJ2-3; maybe TRBD1 (5 bases). Germline CDR1 reads SGHVS; CDR2 reads FQNEAQ. Trimming cost V 2 bases and J 4 bases, with 13 bases left between them. This CDR3 contains 15 residues. CDR3 DNA: TGTGCCAGCAGCTTACCGAGGACCAGGGCAGATACGCAGTATTTT. Translation gives CASSLPRTRADTQYF.

The chain has TRBV11-1 and TRBJ2-3; D remains ambiguous. The CDR3 sequence is 13 residues long. Germline V gene data show CDR1 as SGHAT and CDR2 as FQDESV (reference sequence). V shed 2 bases and J shed 5 bases, with 8 bases lying between them. The CDR3 DNA follows: TGTGCCAGCAGCTTAAGCGTAGGAGATACGCAGTATTTT. This gives the protein CASSLSVGDTQYF.

This rearrangement joins TRBV5-1 to TRBJ2-7; the D gene is possibly TRBD2 (5 bases). The V gene's germline CDR1 is SGHRS and CDR2 YFSETQ. The CDR3 contains 14 residues. V was pared by 2 bases and J by 5 bases, with 14 bases between. CDR3 nucleotide sequence: TGCGCCAGCAGCTTACTAGGGCCGGCTGACGAGCAGTACTTC. As protein: CASSLLGPADEQYF.

This clone was detected once. The chain combines TRBV21-1 with TRBJ2-1; the table's TRBD2 call for D was not verified on the DNA. TRBV21-1 corresponds to a pseudogene. There are 16 residues in the CDR3. In DNA, the CDR3 is TGTGCCAGCAGCACCCCGGTCGGCGGGGGATGCGATGAGCAGTTCTTC. Translated, it gives CASSTPVGGGCDEQFF.

The chain combines TRBV6-5 with TRBJ2-7; 9 bases are shared with TRBD1. The CDR3 sequence is 16 residues long. After removal of 2 bases from V and 5 bases from J, the junction contained 10 bases not matched to a gene. Germline loops: CDR1 MNHEY, CDR2 SVGAGI. CDR3 bases: TGTGCCAGCAGTTACAATCCGGGACAGGGACAGGACGAGCAGTACTTC. Residues: CASSYNPGQGQDEQYF.

The chain is built from TRBV3-1 (or the pseudogene TRBV3-2) and TRBJ2-3; no reliable D call. CDR1 and CDR2 from the germline V gene are LGHDT and YNNKEL (reference sequence). Trimming took off 6 bases at V and 5 bases at J, with 6 bases between the two ends. The CDR3 has 11 amino acids. The CDR3 DNA follows: TGTGCCAGCAGGGGCGTAGATACGCAGTATTTT. Protein product: CASRGVDTQYF.

The genes are TRBV6-5 and TRBJ1-3; no clear D. The CDR3 runs to 15 residues. CDR1 MNHEY and CDR2 SVGAGI come from the germline V gene. V was shortened by 6 bases and J by 1 base, with 13 bases between the two germline ends. CDR3 sequence: CASSSPRSSGNTIYF. The DNA of the CDR3 is TGTGCCAGCAGCTCCCCCAGGTCATCTGGAAACACCATATATTTT.

The chain combines TRBV5-8 with TRBJ2-7; 7 bases agree with TRBD2. The CDR3 length is 15 residues. J gave up 2 bases and V 3 bases, and 8 bases lay outside the gene matches. The V gene's germline CDR1 is SGHTS and CDR2 YDEGEE. The CDR3 region is CASSSILATTYEQYF. The CDR3 nucleotides are TGTGCCAGCAGCTCTATACTAGCGACAACCTACGAGCAGTACTTC. Using reference TRBV5-8 and TRBJ2-7 for the parts outside the CDR3, the full variable domain is EAGVTQSPTHLIKTRGQQATLRCSPISGHTSVYWYQQALGLGLQFLLWYDEGEERNRGNFPPRFSGRQFPNYSSELNVNALELEDSALYLCASSSILATTYEQYFGPGTRLTVT.

The genes are TRBV5-6 and TRBJ2-1; 9 nucleotides match TRBD2. The germline CDR1 and CDR2 sequences are SGHDT and YYEEEE. The CDR3 is made up of 15 amino acids. Trimming took 4 bases from V and 9 from J; bases not matched to a gene: 11. CDR3 DNA sequence: TGTGCCAGCAGCGAAGCGGGGGGACCGGCGAGTGAGCAGTTCTTC. Protein: CASSEAGGPASEQFF.

The chain combines TRBV3-1 (or the pseudogene TRBV3-2) with TRBJ2-6, with 8 bases fitting TRBD1. V was pared by 1 base and J by 1 base, with 3 bases of the junction left unmatched. Germline V CDR1 and CDR2: LGHDT, YNNKEL (reference sequence). The length of the CDR3 is 17 residues. In nucleotides, the CDR3 is TGTGCCAGCAGCCAAGGACAGGGGAGGTCTGGGGCCAACGTCCTGACTTTC. Its protein is CASSQGQGRSGANVLTF.

The chain has TRBV15 and TRBJ2-2; 10 positions agree with TRBD1. The CDR3 sequence is 22 residues long. The germline V gene encodes CDR1 LNHNV and CDR2 YYDKDF (reference sequence). V shed 0 bases and J 0 bases; nucleotides not matched to a gene: 16. The CDR3 region is CATSREGGPGQGKEANTGELFF. The CDR3, as DNA: TGTGCCACCAGCAGAGAAGGGGGCCCGGGACAGGGGAAGGAGGCGAACACCGGGGAGCTGTTTTTT.

The chain carries TRBV6-5 and TRBJ1-1; D gene uncertain. Germline V gene sequence: CDR1 MNHEY, CDR2 SVGAGI. V lost 4 bases and J 4 bases, leaving 13 bases between the germline ends. The CDR3 spans 14 residues. CDR3 loop: CASSSAGESTEAFF. DNA of the CDR3: TGTGCCAGCAGTTCGGCGGGAGAGAGCACTGAAGCTTTCTTT.

The chain combines TRBV7-9 with TRBJ2-2; the D is unclear. From germline, CDR1 is SEHNR and CDR2 FQNEAQ (reference sequence). Trimming stripped 5 bases from V and 6 bases from J, with 7 bases between. The CDR3 runs to 12 residues. The CDR3 DNA is TGTGCCAGCAGCCCGCAGTCCGGGGAGCTGTTTTTT. It yields the protein CASSPQSGELFF. The full variable domain, with the rest looked up from reference TRBV7-9 and TRBJ2-2, is DTGVSQNPRHKITKRGQNVTFRCDPISEHNRLYWYRQTLGQGPEFLTYFQNEAQLEKSRLLSDRFSAERPKGSFSTLEIQRTEQGDSAMYLCASSPQSGELFFGEGSRLTVL.